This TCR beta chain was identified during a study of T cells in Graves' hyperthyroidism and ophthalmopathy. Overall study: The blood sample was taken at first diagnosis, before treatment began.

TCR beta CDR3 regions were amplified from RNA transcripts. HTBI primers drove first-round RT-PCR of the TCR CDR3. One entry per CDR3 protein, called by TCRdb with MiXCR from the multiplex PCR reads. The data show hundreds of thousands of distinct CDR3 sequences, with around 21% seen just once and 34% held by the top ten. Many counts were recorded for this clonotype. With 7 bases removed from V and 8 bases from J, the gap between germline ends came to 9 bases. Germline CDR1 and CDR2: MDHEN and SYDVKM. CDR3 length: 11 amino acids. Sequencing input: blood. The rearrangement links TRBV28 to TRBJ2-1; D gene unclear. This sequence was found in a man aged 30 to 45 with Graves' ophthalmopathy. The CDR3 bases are TGTGCCAGCACCATCAAAGATGAGCAGTTCTTC. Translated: CASTIKDEQFF.